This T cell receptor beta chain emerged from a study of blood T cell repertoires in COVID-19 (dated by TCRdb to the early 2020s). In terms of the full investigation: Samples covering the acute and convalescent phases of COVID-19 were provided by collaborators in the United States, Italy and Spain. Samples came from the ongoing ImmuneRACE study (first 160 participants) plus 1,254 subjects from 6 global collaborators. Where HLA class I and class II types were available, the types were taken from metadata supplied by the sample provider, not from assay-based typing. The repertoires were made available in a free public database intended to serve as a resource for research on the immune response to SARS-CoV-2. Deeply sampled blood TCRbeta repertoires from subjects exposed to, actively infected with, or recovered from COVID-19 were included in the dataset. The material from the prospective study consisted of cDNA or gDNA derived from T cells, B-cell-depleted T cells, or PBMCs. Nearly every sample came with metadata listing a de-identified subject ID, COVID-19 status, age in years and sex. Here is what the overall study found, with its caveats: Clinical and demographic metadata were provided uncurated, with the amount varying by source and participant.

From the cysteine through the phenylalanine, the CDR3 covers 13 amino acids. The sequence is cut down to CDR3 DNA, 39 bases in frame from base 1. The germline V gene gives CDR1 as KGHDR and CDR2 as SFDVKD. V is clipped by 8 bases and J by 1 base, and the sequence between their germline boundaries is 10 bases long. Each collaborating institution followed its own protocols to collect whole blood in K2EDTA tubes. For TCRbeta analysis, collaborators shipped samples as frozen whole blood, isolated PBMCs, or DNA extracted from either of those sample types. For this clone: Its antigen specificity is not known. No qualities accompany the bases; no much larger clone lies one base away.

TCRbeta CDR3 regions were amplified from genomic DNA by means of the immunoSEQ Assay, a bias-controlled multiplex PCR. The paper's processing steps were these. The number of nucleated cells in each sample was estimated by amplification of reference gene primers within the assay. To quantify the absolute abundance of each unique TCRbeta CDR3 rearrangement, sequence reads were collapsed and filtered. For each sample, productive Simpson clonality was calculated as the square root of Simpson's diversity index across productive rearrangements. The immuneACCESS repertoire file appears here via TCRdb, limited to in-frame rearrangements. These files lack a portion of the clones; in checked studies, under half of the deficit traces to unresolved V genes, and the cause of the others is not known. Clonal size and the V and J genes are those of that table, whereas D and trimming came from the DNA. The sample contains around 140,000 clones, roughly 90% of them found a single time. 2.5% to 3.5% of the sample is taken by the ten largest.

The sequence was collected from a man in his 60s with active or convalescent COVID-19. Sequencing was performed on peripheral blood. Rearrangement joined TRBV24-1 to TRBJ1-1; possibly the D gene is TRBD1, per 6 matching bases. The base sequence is TGTGCCACCAATAAGGGACAGAACACTGAAGCTTTCTTT. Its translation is CATNKGQNTEAFF.